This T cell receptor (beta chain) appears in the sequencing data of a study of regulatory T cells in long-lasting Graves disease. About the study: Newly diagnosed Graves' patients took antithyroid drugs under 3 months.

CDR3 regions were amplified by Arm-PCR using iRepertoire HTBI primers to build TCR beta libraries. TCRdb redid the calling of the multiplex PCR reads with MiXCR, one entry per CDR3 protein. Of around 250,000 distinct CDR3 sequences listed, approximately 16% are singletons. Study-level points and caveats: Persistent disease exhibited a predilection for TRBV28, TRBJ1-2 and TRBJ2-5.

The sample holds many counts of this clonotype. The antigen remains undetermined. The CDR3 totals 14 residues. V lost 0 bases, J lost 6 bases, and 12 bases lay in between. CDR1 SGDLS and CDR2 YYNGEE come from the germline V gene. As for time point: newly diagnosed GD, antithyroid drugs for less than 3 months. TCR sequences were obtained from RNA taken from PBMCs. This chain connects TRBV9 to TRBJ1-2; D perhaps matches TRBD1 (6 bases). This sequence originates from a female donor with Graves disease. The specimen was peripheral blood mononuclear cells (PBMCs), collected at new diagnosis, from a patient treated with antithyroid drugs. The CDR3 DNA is TGTGCCAGCAGCGTAGCTACTGGGGGGCATGGCTACACCTTC. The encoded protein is CASSVATGGHGYTF.